Following are 2 T cell receptor beta chains from one sample sequenced in a study of cytomegalovirus exposure and HLA in healthy donors. The PCR employed 60 Vbeta primers together with 13 Jbeta primers. TCRdb's table, derived via immunoSEQ multiplex PCR, lists solely in-frame clones and lacks some. The repertoire includes 100,000 to 150,000 clones, 70% to 80% of them detected once, and around 1.6% sits in the top ten. The sample consisted of PBMCs. These receptor sequences come from a female donor in good health and CMV-seronegative.

The chain is built from TRBV28 and TRBJ2-2; the D gene is possibly TRBD1 (7 bases). Trimming took 1 base from V and 5 from J, leaving 11 bases between them. The germline V gene encodes CDR1 MDHEN and CDR2 SYDVKM. The CDR3 has 15 amino acids. CDR3 DNA: TGTGCCAGCAGTTTATCTGCAGGGGGGACCGGGGAGCTGTTTTTT. Translation gives CASSLSAGGTGELFF.

This chain links TRBV4-3 with TRBJ2-3; tentatively, D is TRBD2 (6 bases). Between the trimmed V and J ends, which lost 0 bases and 0 bases, there was a span of 25 bases. Germline loops: CDR1 LGHNA, CDR2 YSLEER. This CDR3 is built from 21 residues. DNA of the CDR3: TGCGCCAGCAGCCAAGATGAGTGGGGGGAGCTAGTAACTCGCAGCACAGATACGCAGTATTTT. Residues: CASSQDEWGELVTRSTDTQYF.